The rows below give T cell receptor beta chains drawn from one sample of a study of early T cells in non-severe SARS-CoV-2 infection. Via MiXCR, TCRdb re-called the 5' RACE reads, giving one row per CDR3 protein. The data hold about 62,000 distinct CDR3 sequences, with less than 10% observed a single time. Material for sequencing was whole blood. These receptors all stem from an adult who was a healthcare worker with PCR-confirmed SARS-CoV-2 infection or an uninfected control (not recorded which). The CDR3 runs from the conserved cysteine through the conserved F or W. A D gene is named only where the DNA matches it firmly. Some rows mark clone size as missing; the rest say once, few, many or name a class of expanded clone.

cdr3_length	j_call	clone_size	d_call	v_call	cdr3_aa	cdr3_nt
15	TRBJ1-3	few	-	TRBV12-3/TRBV12-4	CASTHTGSGGNTIYF	TGTGCCAGCACCCATACAGGGAGTGGTGGAAACACCATATATTTT
13	TRBJ2-6	few	-	TRBV7-9	CASSSIGANVLTF	TGTGCCAGCAGTTCAATAGGGGCCAACGTCCTGACTTTC
15	TRBJ1-1	few	TRBD1	TRBV5-6	CASSLEDRMNTEAFF	TGTGCCAGCAGCTTGGAGGACAGGATGAACACTGAAGCTTTCTTT
17	TRBJ2-1	many	TRBD1	TRBV11-2	CASSLQGQGLVYNEQFF	TGTGCCAGCAGCTTACAGGGACAGGGTCTCGTTTACAATGAGCAGTTCTTC
15	TRBJ1-2	-	-	TRBV20-1	CSVAHSRGFGYGYTF	TGCAGTGTTGCCCATAGTCGGGGATTTGGCTATGGCTACACCTTC
16	TRBJ2-1	few	-	TRBV9	CASSADTLGIYNEQFF	TGTGCCAGCAGCGCCGATACTTTAGGGATCTACAATGAGCAGTTCTTC
23	TRBJ2-6	many	TRBD2	TRBV20-1	CSARDLSGNLAGGPDSGANVLTF	TGCAGTGCTAGAGACCTTTCGGGTAATCTAGCGGGGGGACCAGACTCTGGGGCCAACGTCCTGACTTTC
14	TRBJ1-1	few	TRBD1	TRBV7-8	CASSSRTGGTEAFF	TGTGCCAGCAGCTCCAGGACAGGGGGCACTGAAGCTTTCTTT
15	TRBJ1-6	-	-	TRBV20-1	CSARQGGSYNSPLHF	TGCAGTGCTAGGCAGGGCGGCTCCTATAATTCACCCCTCCACTTT
14	TRBJ2-1	many	-	TRBV12-3/TRBV12-4	CASTIFLQPDTGIF	TGTGCCAGCACAATCTTTCTCCAGCCGGACACGGGTATCTTC
13	TRBJ2-5	few	-	TRBV20-1	CSARQTIQETQYF	TGCAGTGCTAGACAGACTATCCAAGAGACCCAGTACTTC
16	TRBJ1-3	many	-	TRBV12-3/TRBV12-4	CASSLPSGVTGNTIYF	TGTGCCAGCAGCCTACCCTCGGGGGTAACTGGAAACACCATATATTTT
14	TRBJ2-1	few	TRBD2	TRBV5-4	CASRARAGDNEQFF	TGTGCCAGCAGGGCCCGAGCGGGGGACAATGAGCAGTTCTTC
13	TRBJ1-2	many	TRBD1	TRBV3-1	CASSYGTGDGYTF	TGTGCCAGCAGCTACGGGACAGGAGATGGCTACACCTTC
15	TRBJ1-4	many	TRBD1	TRBV7-2	CASSPRTGVNEKLFF	TGTGCCAGCAGCCCAAGGACAGGGGTTAATGAAAAACTGTTTTTT
12	TRBJ2-1	few	-	TRBV7-8	CASSARGNEQFF	TGTGCCAGCAGCGCAAGGGGAAATGAGCAGTTCTTC
13	TRBJ2-5	-	TRBD2	TRBV20-1	CSARAGGPETQYF	TGCAGTGCTAGAGCGGGGGGGCCCGAGACCCAGTACTTC
14	TRBJ2-5	many	TRBD2	TRBV7-2	CASSSKRGLETQYF	TGTGCCAGCAGCTCTAAGCGGGGGCTGGAGACCCAGTACTTC
18	TRBJ1-6	few	-	TRBV6-5	CASSYLAVSTSYNSPLHF	TGTGCCAGCAGTTACCTAGCAGTCAGTACCTCCTATAATTCACCCCTCCACTTT
14	TRBJ1-2	-	-	TRBV7-6	CASSLGVQSYGYTF	TGTGCCAGCAGCTTAGGGGTCCAGAGCTATGGCTACACCTTC